The 25 T cell receptor beta chains below come from one sample, sequenced in a study of Graves' ophthalmopathy and Graves' hyperthyroidism. RNA transcripts served as template for amplifying TCR beta CDR3 sequences. RT-PCR in the first round used HTBI primers; a second-round multiplex PCR followed. In TCRdb, the multiplex PCR reads were re-called with MiXCR into one record per CDR3 protein. The repertoire holds about 1.2 million distinct CDR3 sequences, with 35% to 45% as singletons. The sequenced sample consisted of peripheral blood or thyroid tissue (not recorded which). The receptors here all came from an adult man with Graves' hyperthyroidism.

In regard to this clonotype: A much bigger clone sits one base away, suggesting this may be a read error. This chain joins TRBV7-8 and TRBJ2-7, with 12 bases lining up with TRBD1. Germline V lookup: CDR1 SGHVS, CDR2 FQNEAQ. There are 15 residues in the CDR3. The CDR3 coding sequence is TGCGCCAGCAGCCCCGCGGGACAGGGGGCGTACGGGCAGTACTTC. Its protein product is CASSPAGQGAYGQYF.

The gene calls are TRBV7-8 and TRBJ1-2, with a tentative D call TRBD1 (5 bases). Trimming shortened V by 1 base and J by 2 bases, and 20 bases separated the two germline ends. This CDR3 is built from 18 residues. The germline V gene has CDR1 SGHVS and CDR2 FQNEAQ. CDR3 sequence (DNA): TGTGCCAGCAGCTTAGGGGACTTGGCGGGCGAATACAACTATGGCTACACCTTC. It is translated as CASSLGDLAGEYNYGYTF.

This clonotype has ten or more counts. DNA of the CDR3: TGTGCCAGCAGCTTAGCGGGGGCGGGCAATCAGCCCCAGCATTTT. Translation: CASSLAGAGNQPQHF. The chain is built from TRBV11-2 and TRBJ1-5; possibly TRBD1 for D (6 bases). Germline loops: CDR1 SGHAT, CDR2 FQNNGV. This CDR3 has 15 residues. V lost 1 base, J lost 2 bases, and 9 bases lay in between.

The CDR3 here is CASVSSGGEKLFF. The CDR3 region has the DNA TGTGCCAGCGTTAGTTCAGGGGGCGAAAAACTGTTTTTT. V usage is TRBV7-9 and J usage is TRBJ1-4; 8 nucleotides line up with TRBD1. There are 13 residues in the CDR3. V shed 8 bases and J 8 bases; nucleotides not matched to a gene: 7. The germline V gene encodes CDR1 SEHNR and CDR2 FQNEAQ (reference sequence).

The V call is TRBV10-3, the J call TRBJ2-7; 14 bases match TRBD2. The CDR3 has 19 residues. Trimming cost V 0 bases and J 2 bases; bases outside gene matches: 9. Germline V gene lookup returns CDR1 ENHRY and CDR2 SYGVKD. The CDR3 sequence: CAISESTDSGLAGAYEQYF. CDR3 nucleotide sequence: TGTGCCATCAGTGAGTCGACGGACTCGGGACTAGCGGGAGCCTACGAGCAGTACTTC.

The CDR3 sequence: CASTEQGGGYTF. The CDR3 DNA follows: TGTGCCAGCACCGAACAGGGAGGGGGCTACACCTTC. The rearrangement uses TRBV7-9 and TRBJ1-2; a weak D match, TRBD1 (6 bases). Between the trimmed V and J ends, which lost 7 bases and 8 bases, there was a span of 14 bases. The CDR3 extends over 12 amino acids. Germline loops: CDR1 SEHNR, CDR2 FQNEAQ (reference sequence).

V gene TRBV29-1 combines with J gene TRBJ2-5; D is unresolved. The CDR3 spans 12 residues. Per germline, CDR1 SQVTM and CDR2 ANQGSEA. With 8 bases removed from V and 1 base from J, the gap between germline ends came to 11 bases. CDR3 DNA: TGCAGCATGGCCAGTGGCCAAGAGACCCAGTACTTC. This gives the protein CSMASGQETQYF.

Ten or more counts support this clonotype. The chain employs TRBV7-9 and TRBJ1-3; TRBD1 is a possible D gene (5 bases). The germline V and J ends were trimmed by 5 bases and 0 bases, with 14 bases remaining between them. Per germline, CDR1 SEHNR and CDR2 FQNEAQ (reference sequence). The CDR3 loop spans 16 amino acids. The CDR3: CASSTVTEYSGNTIYF. The CDR3 coding sequence is TGTGCCAGCAGCACCGTGACAGAGTACTCTGGAAACACCATATATTTT.

This chain joins TRBV20-1 and TRBJ1-6; no definite D call. The CDR3 loop spans 14 amino acids. V lost 5 bases and J 9 bases, leaving 17 bases between the germline ends. From germline, CDR1 is DFQATT and CDR2 SNEGSKA (reference sequence). This chain's CDR3 is CSAADGRYLSPLHF. The CDR3, as DNA: TGCAGTGCTGCGGACGGACGTTATCTTTCACCCCTCCACTTT.

The genes are TRBV12-3 or TRBV12-4 and TRBJ2-2; D is undetermined. V was pared by 3 bases and J by 6 bases, with 11 bases between. The CDR3 is made up of 14 amino acids. The DNA of the CDR3 is TGTGCCAGCAGTTTCATAGTGGCCCCCGGGGAGCTGTTTTTT. It is translated as CASSFIVAPGELFF.

The rearrangement uses TRBV29-1 and TRBJ2-5, with D perhaps TRBD1 or TRBD2 (6 bases each). This CDR3 is built from 12 residues. Germline assignment: CDR1 SQVTM and CDR2 ANQGSEA. Deletions cut 8 bases from V and 5 bases from J, with 15 bases between. CDR3 nucleotide sequence: TGCAGCTTAGAGGGGGGAGAGGAGACCCAGTACTTC. It is translated as CSLEGGEETQYF.

Worth noting for this clonotype: A much larger clonotype is one base distant, so this may be a read error. The chain has TRBV7-9 and TRBJ2-5; 8 bases are shared with TRBD1. The CDR3 runs 15 residues. V was clipped by 4 bases and J by 2 bases; unmatched bases: 6. CDR1 is SEHNR, CDR2 FQNEAQ, per germline (reference sequence). The CDR3 loop reads CASSSLTGVQETQYF. The CDR3 region has the DNA TGTGCCAGCAGCTCATTGACAGGGGTACAAGAGACCCAGTACTTC. The full variable domain, in which reference TRBV7-9 and TRBJ2-5 provide the parts outside the CDR3, is DTGVSQNPRHKITKRGQNVTFRCDPISEHNRLYWYRQTLGQGPEFLTYFQNEAQLEKSRLLSDRFSAERPKGSFSTLEIQRTEQGDSAMYLCASSSLTGVQETQYFGPGTRLLVL.

This rearrangement joins TRBV6-2 or TRBV6-3 to TRBJ2-7; the D is unclear. Germline loops: CDR1 MNHEY, CDR2 SVGEGT. V was shortened by 5 bases and J by 2 bases, with 16 bases between the two germline ends. The CDR3 has 15 amino acids. The CDR3 here is CASSRAGRGPYEQYF. CDR3 bases: TGTGCCAGCAGTAGGGCCGGACGAGGCCCCTACGAGCAGTACTTC.

The V call is TRBV19, the J call TRBJ2-2; 10 nucleotides match TRBD1. This CDR3 comprises 17 residues. V lost 0 bases, J lost 6 bases, and 7 bases stayed unmatched. CDR1 and CDR2 from the germline V gene are LNHDA and SQIVND (reference sequence). The CDR3 loop reads CASSIDPGQGFAGELFF. The CDR3 coding sequence is TGTGCCAGTAGTATAGATCCGGGACAGGGGTTTGCCGGGGAGCTGTTTTTT. The whole variable domain, filled in from reference TRBV19 and TRBJ2-2, reads DGGITQSPKYLFRKEGQNVTLSCEQNLNHDAMYWYRQDPGQGLRLIYYSQIVNDFQKGDIAEGYSVSREKKESFPLTVTSAQKNPTAFYLCASSIDPGQGFAGELFFGEGSRLTVL.

This clonotype showed up just a few times. The chain links TRBV28 to TRBJ1-4, with 8 bases fitting TRBD1. The V gene's germline CDR1 is MDHEN and CDR2 SYDVKM. This CDR3 comprises 14 residues. After removal of 7 bases from V and 7 bases from J, the junction contained 8 bases not matched to a gene. In DNA form, the CDR3 reads TGTGCCAGCACCCCAGGGGGCGCAGGTGAAAAACTGTTTTTT. Encoded protein: CASTPGGAGEKLFF.

This clonotype was found many times. The CDR3 nucleotides read TGCAGTGCGGAAGGCGATAGCAATCAGCCCCAGCATTTT. Translation: CSAEGDSNQPQHF. J is TRBJ1-5 and V is TRBV20-1; D not certain. Trimming left V 6 bases short and J 0 bases short, with 9 bases between. The CDR3 extends over 13 amino acids. Looked up from germline, CDR1 is DFQATT and CDR2 is SNEGSKA (reference sequence).

Ten or more counts support this clonotype. The chain is built from TRBV5-1 and TRBJ1-3, with TRBD1 as a possible D gene (5 bases). Trimming took 5 bases from V and 2 from J, leaving 14 bases between them. Germline CDR1 and CDR2: SGHRS and YFSETQ. The CDR3 totals 15 residues. DNA for the CDR3: TGCGCCAGCAGGACGCAGGGTTCGCCTGGAAACACCATATATTTT. As protein: CASRTQGSPGNTIYF.

About this clonotype: A read error may explain this, as a much larger clone is one base away. The chain has TRBV2 and TRBJ2-5; D remains ambiguous. The CDR3 consists of 15 residues. Per the germline V gene, CDR1 is SNHLY and CDR2 is FYNNEI. CDR3 nucleotide sequence: TGTGCCCGCAGTTACGCTGAAAGGTTGGGGGAGACCCAGTACTTC. This gives the protein CARSYAERLGETQYF.

On this clonotype: An end of the junction does not agree with germline; a read error may underlie this. The chain carries TRBV10-2 and TRBJ2-7; either TRBD1 or TRBD2 may supply D (5 bases each). Looked up from germline, CDR1 is WSHSY and CDR2 is SAAADI. The CDR3 is 14 residues long. As DNA, the CDR3 is TGTGCCAGCGGACCTTGGGGACGTAACTACGAGCAGTACTTC. Residues: CASGPWGRNYEQYF.

The chain joins TRBV10-2 to TRBJ1-6; D is perhaps TRBD1 (5 bases). Trimming cost V 3 bases and J 10 bases, with 19 bases left between them. Germline-derived CDR1 and CDR2 are WSHSY and SAAADI. This CDR3 is built from 16 residues. In DNA, the CDR3 is TGCGCCAGCAGTGATTCCAGGGCCAGCTCTAGGTCACCCCTCCACTTT. It yields the protein CASSDSRASSRSPLHF.

This clonotype was seen ten or more times. The rearrangement links TRBV29-1 to TRBJ1-4, with D hard to call. The germline V gene has CDR1 SQVTM and CDR2 ANQGSEA. There are 13 residues in the CDR3. Trimming removed 5 bases at V and 8 bases at J, with 15 bases between. CDR3 DNA: TGCAGCGTTCCCGGCCCGGGGAGGGAAAAACTGTTTTTT. It yields the protein CSVPGPGREKLFF.

This clonotype has at least ten counts. The chain couples TRBV5-6 to TRBJ2-6, with D hard to call. Trimming left V 5 bases short and J 0 bases short, with 15 bases between. CDR1 and CDR2 (germline): SGHDT, YYEEEE. The CDR3 spans 17 residues. CDR3 in DNA: TGTGCCAGCAGGGATTGGACCGAAAGCTCTGGGGCCAACGTCCTGACTTTC. This gives the protein CASRDWTESSGANVLTF.

Only a few counts were recorded for this clonotype. This chain uses TRBV5-4 with TRBJ1-2; TRBD1 matches at 10 bases. The germline CDR1 and CDR2 sequences are SGHNT and YYREEE (reference sequence). This CDR3 contains 16 residues. J lost 0 bases, V lost 1 base, and 3 bases had no gene match. CDR3 in DNA: TGTGCCAGCAGCTTGTTAGGACAGGGGGCTAACTATGGCTACACCTTC. Its translation is CASSLLGQGANYGYTF.

This clonotype came up a few times. The J gene is TRBJ1-6, the V gene TRBV4-1; D possibly corresponds to TRBD1 (5 bases). This CDR3 comprises 14 residues. CDR1 MGHRA and CDR2 YSYEKL come from the germline V gene. V was pared by 0 bases and J by 9 bases, with 9 bases between. CDR3 in DNA: TGCGCCAGCAGCCAAGATCGTCAGGGTTCACCCCTCCACTTT. It codes for CASSQDRQGSPLHF.

This clonotype was recorded many times. The chain couples TRBV19 to TRBJ1-2; 10 bases map to TRBD1. This CDR3 region has 14 residues. Germline CDR1 LNHDA, CDR2 SQIVND (reference sequence). V shed 6 bases and J 6 bases; nucleotides not matched to a gene: 7. This chain's CDR3 is CASRSDRGLNGYTF. CDR3 DNA sequence: TGTGCCAGTAGATCTGACAGGGGGCTGAATGGCTACACCTTC.